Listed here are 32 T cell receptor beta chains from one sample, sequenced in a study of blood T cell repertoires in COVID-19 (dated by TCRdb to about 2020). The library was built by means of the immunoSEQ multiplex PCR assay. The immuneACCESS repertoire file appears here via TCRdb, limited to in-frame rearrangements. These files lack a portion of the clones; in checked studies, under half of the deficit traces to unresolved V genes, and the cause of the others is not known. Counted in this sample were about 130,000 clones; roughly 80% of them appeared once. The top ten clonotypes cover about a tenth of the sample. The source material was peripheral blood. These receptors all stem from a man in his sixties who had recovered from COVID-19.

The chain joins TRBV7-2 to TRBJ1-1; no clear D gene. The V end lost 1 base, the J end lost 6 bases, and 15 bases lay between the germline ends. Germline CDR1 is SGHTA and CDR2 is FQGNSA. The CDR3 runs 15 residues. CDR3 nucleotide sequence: TGTGCCAGCAGCTTAGACCGAGCGAGGGTGGCTGAAGCTTTCTTT. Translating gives CASSLDRARVAEAFF. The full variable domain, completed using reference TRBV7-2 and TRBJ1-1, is GAGVSQSPSNKVTEKGKDVELRCDPISGHTALYWYRQSLGQGLEFLIYFQGNSAPDKSGLPSDRFSAERTGGSVSTLTIQRTQQEDSAVYLCASSLDRARVAEAFFGQGTRLTVV.

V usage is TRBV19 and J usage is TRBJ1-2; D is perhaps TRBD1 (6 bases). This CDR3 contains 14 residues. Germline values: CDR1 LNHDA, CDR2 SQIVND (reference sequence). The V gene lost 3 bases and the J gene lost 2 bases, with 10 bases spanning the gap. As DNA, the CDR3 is TGTGCCAGTAGTATTGTTAGGGGGAACTATGGCTACACCTTC. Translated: CASSIVRGNYGYTF.

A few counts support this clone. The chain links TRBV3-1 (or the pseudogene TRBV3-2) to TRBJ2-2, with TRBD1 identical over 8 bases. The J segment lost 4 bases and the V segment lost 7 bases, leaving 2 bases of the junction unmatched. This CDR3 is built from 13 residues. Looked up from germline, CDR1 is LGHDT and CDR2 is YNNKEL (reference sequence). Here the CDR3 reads CASTDRGTGELFF. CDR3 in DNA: TGTGCCAGCACCGACAGGGGCACCGGGGAGCTGTTTTTT.

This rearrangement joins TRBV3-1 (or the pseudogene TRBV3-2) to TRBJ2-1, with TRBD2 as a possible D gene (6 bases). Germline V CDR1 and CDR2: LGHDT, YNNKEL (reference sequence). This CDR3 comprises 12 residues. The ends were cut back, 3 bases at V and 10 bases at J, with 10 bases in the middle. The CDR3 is CASSQNLAEQFF. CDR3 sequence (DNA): TGTGCCAGCAGCCAGAATCTAGCGGAGCAGTTCTTC.

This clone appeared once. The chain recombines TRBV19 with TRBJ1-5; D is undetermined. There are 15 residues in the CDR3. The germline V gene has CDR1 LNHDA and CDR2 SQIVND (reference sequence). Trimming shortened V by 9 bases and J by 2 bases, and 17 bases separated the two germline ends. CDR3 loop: CASFIPGKCNQPQHF. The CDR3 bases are TGTGCCAGCTTCATCCCGGGGAAATGCAATCAGCCCCAGCATTTT.

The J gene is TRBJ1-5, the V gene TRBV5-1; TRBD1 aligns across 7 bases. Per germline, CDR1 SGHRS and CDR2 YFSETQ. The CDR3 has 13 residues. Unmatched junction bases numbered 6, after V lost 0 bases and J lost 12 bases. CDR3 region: CASSLAGTEGQHF. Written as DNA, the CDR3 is TGCGCCAGCAGCTTGGCCGGGACAGAAGGCCAGCATTTT.

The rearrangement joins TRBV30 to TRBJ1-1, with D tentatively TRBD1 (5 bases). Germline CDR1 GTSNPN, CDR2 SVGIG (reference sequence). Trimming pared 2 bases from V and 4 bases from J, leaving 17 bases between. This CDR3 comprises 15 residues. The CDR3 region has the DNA TGTGCCTGGAGTTTACCTAAGGGGAGGGCCACTGAAGCTTTCTTT. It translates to CAWSLPKGRATEAFF.

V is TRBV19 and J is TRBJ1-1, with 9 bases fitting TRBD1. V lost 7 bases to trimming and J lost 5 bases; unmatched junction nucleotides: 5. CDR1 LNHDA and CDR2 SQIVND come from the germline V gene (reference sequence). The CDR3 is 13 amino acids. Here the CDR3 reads CASMGQGFTEAFF. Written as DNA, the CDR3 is TGTGCCAGTATGGGACAGGGCTTTACTGAAGCTTTCTTT.

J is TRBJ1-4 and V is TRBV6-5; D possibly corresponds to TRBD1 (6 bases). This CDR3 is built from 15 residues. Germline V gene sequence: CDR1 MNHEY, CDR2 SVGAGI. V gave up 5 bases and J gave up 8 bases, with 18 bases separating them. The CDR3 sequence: CASSIDRHSGEKLFF. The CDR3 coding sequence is TGTGCCAGCAGTATTGACAGGCATAGCGGGGAAAAACTGTTTTTT.

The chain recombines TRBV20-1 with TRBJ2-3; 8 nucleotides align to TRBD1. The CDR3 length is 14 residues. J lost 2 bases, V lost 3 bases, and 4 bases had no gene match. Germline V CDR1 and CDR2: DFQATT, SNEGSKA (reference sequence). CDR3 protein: CSASRTGHTDTQYF. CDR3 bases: TGCAGTGCTAGTAGGACAGGGCACACAGATACGCAGTATTTT.

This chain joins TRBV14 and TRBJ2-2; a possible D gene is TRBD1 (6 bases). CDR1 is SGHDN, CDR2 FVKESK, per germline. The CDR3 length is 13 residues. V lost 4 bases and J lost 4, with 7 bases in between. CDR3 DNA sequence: TGTGCCAGCAGCCGACAGGTCACCGGGGAGCTGTTTTTT. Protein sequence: CASSRQVTGELFF.

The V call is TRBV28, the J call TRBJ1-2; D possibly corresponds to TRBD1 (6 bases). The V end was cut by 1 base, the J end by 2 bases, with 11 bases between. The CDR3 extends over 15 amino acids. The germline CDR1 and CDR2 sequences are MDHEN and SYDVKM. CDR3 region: CASSLYSGVNYGYTF. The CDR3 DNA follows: TGTGCCAGCAGTTTATACTCAGGGGTCAACTATGGCTACACCTTC.

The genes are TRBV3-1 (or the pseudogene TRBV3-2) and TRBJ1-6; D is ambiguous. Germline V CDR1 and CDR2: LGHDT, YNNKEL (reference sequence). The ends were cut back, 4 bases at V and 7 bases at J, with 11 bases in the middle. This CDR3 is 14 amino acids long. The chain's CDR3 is CASSRGSNNSPLHF. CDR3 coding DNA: TGTGCCAGCAGCCGAGGTTCGAACAATTCACCCCTCCACTTT.

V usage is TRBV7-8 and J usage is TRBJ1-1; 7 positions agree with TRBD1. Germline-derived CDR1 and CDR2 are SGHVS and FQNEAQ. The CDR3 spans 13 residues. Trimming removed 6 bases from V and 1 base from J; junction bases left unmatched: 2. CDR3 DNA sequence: TGTGCCAGCAGATGGGACAGGAACACTGAAGCTTTCTTT. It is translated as CASRWDRNTEAFF.

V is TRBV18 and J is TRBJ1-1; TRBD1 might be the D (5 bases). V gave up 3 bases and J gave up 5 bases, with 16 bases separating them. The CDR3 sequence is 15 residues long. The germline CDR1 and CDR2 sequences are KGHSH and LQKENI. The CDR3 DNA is TGTGCCAGCTCACCGTACGGAGGGGAGAATACTGAAGCTTTCTTT. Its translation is CASSPYGGENTEAFF. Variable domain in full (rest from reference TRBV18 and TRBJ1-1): NAGVMQNPRHLVRRRGQEARLRCSPMKGHSHVYWYRQLPEEGLKFMVYLQKENIIDESGMPKERFSAEFPKEGPSILRIQQVVRGDSAAYFCASSPYGGENTEAFFGQGTRLTVV.

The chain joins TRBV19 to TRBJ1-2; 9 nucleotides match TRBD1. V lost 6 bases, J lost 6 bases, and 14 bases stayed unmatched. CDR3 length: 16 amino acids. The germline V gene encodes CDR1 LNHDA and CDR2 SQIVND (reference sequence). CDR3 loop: CASSSQRDRVGDGYTF. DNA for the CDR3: TGTGCCAGTAGCTCGCAGAGGGACAGGGTCGGGGATGGCTACACCTTC.

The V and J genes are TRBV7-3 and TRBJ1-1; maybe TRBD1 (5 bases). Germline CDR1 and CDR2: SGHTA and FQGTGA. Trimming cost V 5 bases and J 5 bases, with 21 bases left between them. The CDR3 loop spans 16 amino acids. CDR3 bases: TGTGCCAGCAGCGCGATGGCAGGGTCCTCCGGGACTGAAGCTTTCTTT. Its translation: CASSAMAGSSGTEAFF.

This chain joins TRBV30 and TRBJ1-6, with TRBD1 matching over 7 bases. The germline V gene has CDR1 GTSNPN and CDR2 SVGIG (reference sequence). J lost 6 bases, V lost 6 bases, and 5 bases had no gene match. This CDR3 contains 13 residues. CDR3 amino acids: CACRGQPNSPLHF. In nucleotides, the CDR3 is TGTGCCTGCCGGGGACAGCCTAATTCACCCCTCCACTTT. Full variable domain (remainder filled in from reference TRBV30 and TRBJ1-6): SQTIHQWPATLVQPVGSPLSLECTVEGTSNPNLYWYRQAAGRGLQLLFYSVGIGQISSEVPQNLSASRPQDRQFILSSKKLLLSDSGFYLCACRGQPNSPLHFGNGTRLTVT.

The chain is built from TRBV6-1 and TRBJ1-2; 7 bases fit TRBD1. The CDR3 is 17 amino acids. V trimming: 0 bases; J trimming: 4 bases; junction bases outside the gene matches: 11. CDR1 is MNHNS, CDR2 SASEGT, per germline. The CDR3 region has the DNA TGTGCCAGCAGTGAAGCGCGGCGACAGGGTACTACCTATGGCTACACCTTC. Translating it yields CASSEARRQGTTYGYTF.

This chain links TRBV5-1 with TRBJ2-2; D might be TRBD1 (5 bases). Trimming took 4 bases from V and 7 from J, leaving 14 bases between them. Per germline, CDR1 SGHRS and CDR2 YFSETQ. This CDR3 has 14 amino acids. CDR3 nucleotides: TGCGCCAGCAGCCCCAGGGTGGGCGTCGGGGAGCTGTTTTTT. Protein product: CASSPRVGVGELFF.

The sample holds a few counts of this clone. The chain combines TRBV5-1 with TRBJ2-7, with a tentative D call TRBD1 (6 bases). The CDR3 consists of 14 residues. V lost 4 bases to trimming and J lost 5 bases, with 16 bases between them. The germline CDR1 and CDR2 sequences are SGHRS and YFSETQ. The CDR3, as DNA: TGCGCCAGCAGCCCACAAGGAGCAGGGGACGAGCAGTACTTC. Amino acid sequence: CASSPQGAGDEQYF.

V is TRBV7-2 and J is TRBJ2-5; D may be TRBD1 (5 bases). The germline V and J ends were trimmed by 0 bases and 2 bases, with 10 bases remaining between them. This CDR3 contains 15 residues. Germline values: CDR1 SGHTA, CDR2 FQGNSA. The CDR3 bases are TGTGCCAGCAGCTTAGCCGCGACAGCTCAAGAGACCCAGTACTTC. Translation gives CASSLAATAQETQYF.

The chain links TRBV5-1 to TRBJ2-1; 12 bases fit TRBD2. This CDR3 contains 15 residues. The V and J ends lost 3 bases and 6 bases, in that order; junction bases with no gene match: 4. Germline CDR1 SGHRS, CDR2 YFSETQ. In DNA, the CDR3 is TGCGCCAGCAGCTCCCGACTAGCGGGAGTCAATGAGCAGTTCTTC. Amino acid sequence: CASSSRLAGVNEQFF.

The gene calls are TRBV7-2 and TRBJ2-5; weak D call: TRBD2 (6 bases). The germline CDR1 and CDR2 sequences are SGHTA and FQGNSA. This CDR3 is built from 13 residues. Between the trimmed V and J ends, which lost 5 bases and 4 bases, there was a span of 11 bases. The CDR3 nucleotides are TGTGCCAGCAGCCCGGGGGAGAGAGAGACCCAGTACTTC. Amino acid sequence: CASSPGERETQYF.

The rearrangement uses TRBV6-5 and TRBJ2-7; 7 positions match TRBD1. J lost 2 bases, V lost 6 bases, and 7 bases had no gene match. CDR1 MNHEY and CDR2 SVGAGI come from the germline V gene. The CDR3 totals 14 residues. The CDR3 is CASSTTGFPYEQYF. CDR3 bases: TGTGCCAGCAGCACGACAGGGTTCCCCTACGAGCAGTACTTC.

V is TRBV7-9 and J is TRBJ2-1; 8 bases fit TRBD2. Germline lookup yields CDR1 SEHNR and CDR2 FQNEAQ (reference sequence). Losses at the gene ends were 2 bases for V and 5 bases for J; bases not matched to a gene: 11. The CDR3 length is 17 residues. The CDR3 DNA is TGTGCCAGCAGCTTACTAGCCGGTAGCGGGGCACACAATGAGCAGTTCTTC. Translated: CASSLLAGSGAHNEQFF.

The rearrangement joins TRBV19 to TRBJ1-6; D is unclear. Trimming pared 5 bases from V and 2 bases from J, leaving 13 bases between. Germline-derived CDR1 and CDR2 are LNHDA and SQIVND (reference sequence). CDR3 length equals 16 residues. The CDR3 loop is CASSPLTSAYNSPLHF. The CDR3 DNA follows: TGTGCCAGTAGTCCGTTGACATCGGCCTATAATTCACCCCTCCACTTT.

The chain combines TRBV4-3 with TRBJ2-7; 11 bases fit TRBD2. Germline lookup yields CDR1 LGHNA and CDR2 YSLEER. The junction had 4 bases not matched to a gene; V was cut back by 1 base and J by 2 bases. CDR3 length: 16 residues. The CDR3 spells CASSQGPSGGTYEQYF. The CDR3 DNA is TGCGCCAGCAGCCAAGGCCCTAGCGGGGGGACCTACGAGCAGTACTTC.

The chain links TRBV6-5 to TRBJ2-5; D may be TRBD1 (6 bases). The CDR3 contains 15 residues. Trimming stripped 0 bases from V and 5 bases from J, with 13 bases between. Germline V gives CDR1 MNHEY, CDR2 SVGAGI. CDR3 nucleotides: TGTGCCAGCAGTTACTCGGGCAGGGGCTGGGAGACCCAGTACTTC. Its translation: CASSYSGRGWETQYF.

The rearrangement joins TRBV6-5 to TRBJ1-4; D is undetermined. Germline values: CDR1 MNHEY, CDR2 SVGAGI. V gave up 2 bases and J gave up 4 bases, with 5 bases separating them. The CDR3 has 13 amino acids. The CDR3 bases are TGTGCCAGCAGTTACAGCATTAATGAAAAACTGTTTTTT. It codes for CASSYSINEKLFF.

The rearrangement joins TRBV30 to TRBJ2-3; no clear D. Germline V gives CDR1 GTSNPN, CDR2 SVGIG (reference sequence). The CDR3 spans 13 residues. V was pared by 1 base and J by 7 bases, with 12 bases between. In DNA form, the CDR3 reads TGTGCCTGGAGTGAGACTCTAGGAAATACGCAGTATTTT. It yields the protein CAWSETLGNTQYF.

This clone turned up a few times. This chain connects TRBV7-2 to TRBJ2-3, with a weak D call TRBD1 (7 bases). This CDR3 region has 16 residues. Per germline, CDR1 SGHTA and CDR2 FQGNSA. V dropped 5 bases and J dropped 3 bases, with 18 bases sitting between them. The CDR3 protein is CASSPQGGVGTDTQYF. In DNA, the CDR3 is TGTGCCAGCAGCCCTCAGGGGGGCGTAGGGACAGATACGCAGTATTTT.